The 29 T cell receptor beta chains in this list originate from one sample, sequenced in a study of blood T cell repertoires in COVID-19. The protocol was immunoSEQ multiplex PCR, while the TCRdb copy is restricted to in-frame clones and leaves out a portion. The sample has 250,000 to 350,000 clones; 90% are singletons. The sequenced material came from peripheral blood. These receptors were taken from a woman aged 50 to 60 with COVID-19, enrolled during active disease.

This chain uses TRBV27 with TRBJ2-1; the match to TRBD2 covers 13 bases. Per germline, CDR1 MNHEY and CDR2 SMNVEV (reference sequence). V lost 2 bases, J lost 9 bases, and 7 bases stayed unmatched. The CDR3 is 16 amino acids. The chain's CDR3 is CASSLLLAGGPSEQFF. The CDR3, as DNA: TGTGCCAGCAGTTTACTACTAGCGGGAGGGCCCAGTGAGCAGTTCTTC.

CDR3 nucleotide sequence: TGTGCCAGCAGCTTCGAAGCAGGGAACACCGGGGAGCTGTTTTTT. Its translation: CASSFEAGNTGELFF. J is TRBJ2-2 and V is TRBV7-2; D gene uncertain. Germline CDR1 and CDR2: SGHTA and FQGNSA. This CDR3 contains 15 residues. V lost 3 bases and J lost 1, with 9 bases in between.

The chain has TRBV7-6 and TRBJ2-7; 10 bases align to TRBD2. The germline gives CDR1 SGHVS, CDR2 FNYEAQ. CDR3 length equals 15 residues. J was trimmed by 6 bases and V by 4 bases; bases with no gene match: 9. CDR3 sequence reads: CASSSPASGRSEQYF. CDR3 nucleotides: TGTGCCAGCAGCTCCCCGGCTAGCGGGAGAAGCGAGCAGTACTTC.

The chain is built from TRBV3-1 (or the pseudogene TRBV3-2) and TRBJ2-6; 7 bases align to TRBD1. This CDR3 has 17 amino acids. Germline CDR1 reads LGHDT; CDR2 reads YNNKEL (reference sequence). The trim removed 2 bases at V and 1 base at J, leaving 5 bases unmatched. CDR3 amino acids: CASSQRLRGSGANVLTF. The CDR3 DNA reads as TGTGCCAGCAGCCAACGACTCAGGGGGTCTGGGGCCAACGTCCTGACTTTC.

J is TRBJ1-2 and V is TRBV29-1; no clear D gene. This CDR3 comprises 14 residues. Germline V gives CDR1 SQVTM, CDR2 ANQGSEA. V was pared by 7 bases and J by 4 bases, with 19 bases between. CDR3 coding DNA: TGCAGCGGGTCCGATGCCGGGAGGGTCTATGGCTACACCTTC. Translated: CSGSDAGRVYGYTF.

This sequence joins TRBV19 and TRBJ1-5, with a possible D match to TRBD1 (5 bases). CDR1 is LNHDA and CDR2 is SQIVND in the germline V gene (reference sequence). V lost 2 bases, J lost 3 bases, and 8 bases lay in between. The CDR3 length is 14 residues. The CDR3 spells CASSIQGVNQPQHF. In DNA, the CDR3 is TGTGCCAGTAGTATACAGGGTGTCAATCAGCCCCAGCATTTT.

V is TRBV5-4 and J is TRBJ2-2, with D possibly being TRBD1 (5 bases). The CDR3 loop spans 15 amino acids. V was cut by 2 bases and J by 1 base, with 9 bases left in between. CDR1 and CDR2 (germline): SGHNT, YYREEE (reference sequence). For the CDR3, the DNA is TGTGCCAGCAGCTTCCAGGGCCTGAACACCGGGGAGCTGTTTTTT. It yields the protein CASSFQGLNTGELFF.

The chain recombines TRBV5-1 with TRBJ2-1; 10 nucleotides line up with TRBD2. J was trimmed by 7 bases and V by 0 bases; bases with no gene match: 4. CDR1 is SGHRS and CDR2 is YFSETQ in the germline V gene. The CDR3 covers 15 residues. The CDR3 spells CASSLELAGGNEQFF. The CDR3 bases are TGCGCCAGCAGCTTGGAGTTAGCGGGAGGTAATGAGCAGTTCTTC.

V usage is TRBV6-1 and J usage is TRBJ2-2, with D perhaps TRBD2 (7 bases). V dropped 7 bases and J dropped 5 bases, with 20 bases sitting between them. CDR1 and CDR2 (germline): MNHNS, SASEGT. The CDR3 contains 16 residues. The CDR3: CASTDRRGPGTGELFF. Here the CDR3 DNA reads TGTGCCAGCACTGACCGGCGGGGGCCGGGGACCGGGGAGCTGTTTTTT.

V is TRBV7-9 and J is TRBJ2-1, with 8 bases aligning to TRBD2. V was pared by 5 bases and J by 8 bases, with 14 bases of the junction left unmatched. Germline V gene lookup returns CDR1 SEHNR and CDR2 FQNEAQ (reference sequence). This CDR3 is 16 amino acids long. This CDR3 is CASSPKSGGRYYEQFF. The CDR3, as DNA: TGTGCCAGCAGCCCCAAGTCAGGCGGGAGGTACTATGAGCAGTTCTTC.

This chain uses TRBV7-2 with TRBJ1-4; weak D call: TRBD1 (6 bases). Germline values: CDR1 SGHTA, CDR2 FQGNSA. V dropped 2 bases and J dropped 4 bases, with 14 bases sitting between them. This CDR3 is 16 amino acids long. The CDR3 DNA sequence: TGTGCCAGCAGCTTATTACTTGGGGGCCTTAATGAAAAACTGTTTTTT. Translating gives CASSLLLGGLNEKLFF.

The chain joins TRBV28 to TRBJ2-3; 16 positions agree with TRBD2. This CDR3 spans 18 amino acids. Per the germline V gene, CDR1 is MDHEN and CDR2 is SYDVKM. The V gene end was trimmed by 5 bases and the J gene end by 4 bases; junction bases not matched to a gene: 9. CDR3 DNA sequence: TGTGCCAGCAGTAAGGGGACTAGCGGGAGGGCGCGGGCAGATACGCAGTATTTT. As protein: CASSKGTSGRARADTQYF.

This rearrangement joins TRBV29-1 to TRBJ2-1; the D gene is possibly TRBD2 (5 bases). The CDR3 contains 18 residues. The germline gives CDR1 SQVTM, CDR2 ANQGSEA. V was shortened by 7 bases and J by 4 bases, with 29 bases between the two germline ends. CDR3 bases: TGCAGCGCCCTATTTTTCGCGGTAGTGCTTCGAGGGTACAATGAGCAGTTCTTC. Translated, it gives CSALFFAVVLRGYNEQFF.

This clone was observed a few times. This chain joins TRBV11-2 and TRBJ2-7; 9 bases map to TRBD1. The junction had 8 bases not matched to a gene; V was cut back by 5 bases and J by 6 bases. Germline V gene sequence: CDR1 SGHAT, CDR2 FQNNGV. The CDR3 is 14 amino acids. The CDR3 bases are TGTGCCAGCAGCCCCGGACAGGGGTATTTCGAGCAGTACTTC. This sequence encodes CASSPGQGYFEQYF.

The genes are TRBV6-5 and TRBJ2-7, with 7 bases that match TRBD1. CDR3 length: 15 amino acids. Trimming cost V 4 bases and J 0 bases; bases outside gene matches: 6. Germline values: CDR1 MNHEY, CDR2 SVGAGI. The CDR3 nucleotides read TGTGCCAGCAGTTCCGGGACAGTCTTCTCCTACGAGCAGTACTTC. The encoded protein is CASSSGTVFSYEQYF.

This chain joins TRBV6-4 and TRBJ1-6, with TRBD1 identical over 8 bases. J gave up 7 bases and V 8 bases, and 13 bases lay outside the gene matches. Germline CDR1 MRHNA, CDR2 SNTAGT. The length of the CDR3 is 16 residues. The CDR3 DNA is TGTGCCAGCTATAGTCGGACAGGGTATTTGAATTCACCCCTCCACTTT. It codes for CASYSRTGYLNSPLHF.

The rearrangement joins TRBV30 to TRBJ1-4; D gene ambiguous. Germline V CDR1 and CDR2: GTSNPN, SVGIG (reference sequence). The CDR3 runs 13 residues. V was trimmed by 4 bases and J by 4 bases, leaving 10 bases between them. For the CDR3, the DNA is TGTGCCTGGAAAGTACAGCATAATGAAAAACTGTTTTTT. Protein: CAWKVQHNEKLFF.

This chain joins TRBV30 and TRBJ2-1, with TRBD2 matching 7 bases. The CDR3 runs 15 residues. V shed 2 bases and J 4 bases; nucleotides not matched to a gene: 8. CDR1 is GTSNPN, CDR2 SVGIG, per germline (reference sequence). CDR3 loop: CAWSPASGNYNEQFF. CDR3 DNA sequence: TGTGCCTGGAGTCCCGCTAGCGGAAATTACAATGAGCAGTTCTTC.

The gene calls are TRBV18 and TRBJ1-1, with TRBD1 as a possible D gene (5 bases). Germline values: CDR1 KGHSH, CDR2 LQKENI. The CDR3 has 16 residues. The germline V and J ends were trimmed by 1 base and 0 bases, with 12 bases remaining between them. CDR3 DNA sequence: TGTGCCAGCTCACCACGGCCAGCAGGGCTGAACACTGAAGCTTTCTTT. Encoded protein: CASSPRPAGLNTEAFF.

The V gene is TRBV12-3 or TRBV12-4, the J gene TRBJ1-2, with D possibly being TRBD1 (6 bases). V was pared by 6 bases and J by 2 bases, with 10 bases between. The CDR3 is made up of 13 amino acids. This chain's CDR3 is CASSHTGNYGYTF. As DNA, the CDR3 is TGTGCCAGCAGCCATACAGGGAACTATGGCTACACCTTC.

A single count supports this clone. The chain uses TRBV18 and TRBJ2-1; TRBD2 matches 11 bases. The CDR3 length is 16 residues. Germline lookup yields CDR1 KGHSH and CDR2 LQKENI. V was clipped by 4 bases and J by 2 bases; unmatched bases: 4. The CDR3 DNA follows: TGTGCCAGCTCACGTACTAGCGGGAGCACCTACAATGAGCAGTTCTTC. Protein product: CASSRTSGSTYNEQFF.

V and J are TRBV5-5 and TRBJ1-1; TRBD1 agrees at 8 bases. Germline CDR1 SGHKS, CDR2 YYEKEE (reference sequence). The V gene end was trimmed by 4 bases and the J gene end by 0 bases; junction bases not matched to a gene: 5. The CDR3 totals 15 residues. The chain's CDR3 is CASSLRGPMNTEAFF. CDR3 coding DNA: TGTGCCAGCAGCCTCAGGGGGCCCATGAACACTGAAGCTTTCTTT.

A single count supports this clone. This chain connects TRBV28 to TRBJ1-2; D call uncertain. Germline CDR1 reads MDHEN; CDR2 reads SYDVKM. Trimming removed 5 bases from V and 4 bases from J, with 14 bases in between. The CDR3 consists of 14 residues. The CDR3: CASSNNRGPYGYTF. As DNA, the CDR3 is TGTGCCAGCAGTAACAATCGTGGGCCCTATGGCTACACCTTC.

This chain uses TRBV6-5 with TRBJ2-7, with a weak D call TRBD1 (5 bases). Germline loops: CDR1 MNHEY, CDR2 SVGAGI. Deletions cut 0 bases from V and 2 bases from J, with 8 bases between. The CDR3 is 14 residues long. The CDR3 sequence is CASSYSRGPYEQYF. In DNA, the CDR3 is TGTGCCAGCAGTTACTCAAGGGGTCCCTACGAGCAGTACTTC.

This clone was picked up a small number of times. The rearrangement links TRBV6-5 to TRBJ1-2; D unresolved. This CDR3 has 12 amino acids. Germline lookup yields CDR1 MNHEY and CDR2 SVGAGI. V was trimmed by 4 bases and J by 2 bases, leaving 5 bases between them. CDR3 loop: CASSSLNYGYTF. In DNA form, the CDR3 reads TGTGCCAGCAGTTCTCTAAACTATGGCTACACCTTC.

The chain has TRBV4-1 and TRBJ2-1, with 9 nucleotides matching TRBD2. Germline CDR1 reads MGHRA; CDR2 reads YSYEKL. The CDR3 sequence is 17 residues long. Unmatched junction bases numbered 12, after V lost 4 bases and J lost 5 bases. The CDR3 protein is CASSPQGSSGINNEQFF. The CDR3 DNA reads as TGCGCCAGCAGCCCACAAGGGTCTAGCGGGATAAACAATGAGCAGTTCTTC.

The sample holds one count of this clone. This chain links TRBV5-6 with TRBJ2-7; 8 positions match TRBD1. Germline V gene data show CDR1 as SGHDT and CDR2 as YYEEEE. This CDR3 is built from 13 residues. J gave up 3 bases and V 6 bases, and 5 bases lay outside the gene matches. CDR3 nucleotide sequence: TGTGCCAGCACCAGACAGGGGTTCTACGAGCAGTACTTC. Translating it yields CASTRQGFYEQYF.

This rearrangement joins TRBV11-2 to TRBJ2-7, with 7 bases fitting TRBD2. The CDR3 runs to 19 residues. In germline, CDR1 is SGHAT, CDR2 FQNNGV. After removal of 1 base from V and 0 bases from J, the junction contained 15 bases not matched to a gene. Here the CDR3 DNA reads TGTGCCAGCAGCTTAGTGGACGTTTTGGAGGGAGGGAGCTCCTACGAGCAGTACTTC. Its translation is CASSLVDVLEGGSSYEQYF.

The genes are TRBV19 and TRBJ1-2; possibly TRBD1 for D (5 bases). Germline CDR1 and CDR2: LNHDA and SQIVND (reference sequence). The CDR3 is made up of 16 amino acids. The V gene lost 2 bases and the J gene lost 7 bases, with 20 bases spanning the gap. CDR3 in DNA: TGTGCCAGTAGTATACCTGCCGCGGGGGTTACTCGTGGCTACACCTTC. This encodes CASSIPAAGVTRGYTF.